This TCR beta chain was sequenced during a study of shared clonotypes between healthy human individuals. Study conclusions and caveats: Among a handful of donors, approximately 4.6% of naive CD4 clonotypes were found in common.

TCRdb keeps only in-frame clones here, not all; method: immunoSEQ multiplex PCR. Of approximately 1.9 million clones listed, about 93% are singletons. In the naive CD8 group, cells lacked CD45RO and were positively selected for CCR7, so terminally differentiated effector memory CD45RA+ cells were left out. As regards this clone: What it recognizes is unknown.

This CDR3 is 16 amino acids long. The germline V and J ends were trimmed by 3 bases and 3 bases, with 18 bases remaining between them. Germline CDR1 is SGHTA and CDR2 is FQGNSA. This clonotype originated in a man aged 18-30 years in good health. Some clones in this sample may be carry-over from other donors' samples. The material sequenced was naive CD8+ T cells from PBMCs. The chain employs TRBV7-2 and TRBJ2-7; D unresolved. This chain's CDR3 is CASSFGPNPRSYEQYF. CDR3 coding DNA: TGTGCCAGCAGCTTCGGTCCTAACCCTAGAAGCTACGAGCAGTACTTC.